The T cell receptor beta chain under discussion was sequenced for a study of glioma-infiltrating T cells. Study results and caveats: Gliomas, especially low-grade, showed above-expected tissue-blood divergence; non-neoplastic patients showed below.

The iRepertoire nested amplicon-rescue multiplex PCR amplified TCR alpha and beta CDR3s from RNA. Input was roughly 100-450 ng of tissue mRNA or PBMC total RNA. MiXCR, applied by TCRdb to the multiplex PCR reads, yields one record per CDR3 protein. The sample shows about 3,900 distinct CDR3 sequences, less than 40% of them seen only once. Germline trimming cut 4 bases from V and 6 bases from J; bases unmatched to any gene: 17. The CDR3 sequence is 16 residues long. Germline-derived CDR1 and CDR2 are DFQATT and SNEGSKA (reference sequence). Worth noting for this clonotype: No antigen is known for it.

The receptor comes from a human donor with low-grade glioma or glioblastoma, undergoing nonglioma brain surgery, or in good health (not recorded which). The chain recombines TRBV20-1 with TRBJ1-2; 7 nucleotides match TRBD1. Specimen: glioma tissue, nonneoplastic brain tissue, or PBMCs (not recorded which). CDR3 protein: CSATPEDTTGTNGYTF. The CDR3, as DNA: TGCAGTGCTACCCCCGAGGACACGACAGGGACGAATGGCTACACCTTC.